These T cell receptor beta chains were read from a single sample in a study of T cell responses to AZD1222 COVID-19 vaccine. Sequencing used immunoSEQ multiplex PCR; TCRdb keeps in-frame clones, though not all of them. The profile shows 150,000 to 200,000 clones, approximately 89% of them singletons. Material: peripheral blood, obtained 28 days after the second AZD1222 dose. These TCRs come from an adult who received the AZD1222 COVID-19 vaccine. CDR3s include the opening cysteine and the closing phenylalanine or tryptophan. The D gene is left open where the match is weak. Not every row has a clone size; where given, it reads once, few, many or a size class.

j_gene,v_gene,d_gene,abundance,CDR3aa,CDR3nt
TRBJ1-5,TRBV7-8,NA,NA,CASSLRSENQPQHF,TGTGCCAGCAGCTTACGGTCAGAAAATCAGCCCCAGCATTTT
TRBJ1-1,TRBV19,TRBD1,NA,CASSIDLTGDTEAFF,TGTGCCAGTAGTATAGACCTAACAGGGGACACTGAAGCTTTCTTT
TRBJ1-2,TRBV14,NA,NA,CASSQETFGYTF,TGTGCCAGCAGCCAAGAAACCTTCGGCTACACCTTC
TRBJ2-5,TRBV6-5,NA,NA,CASSRMMGETQYF,TGTGCCAGCAGTCGAATGATGGGAGAGACCCAGTACTTC
TRBJ1-2,TRBV27,NA,NA,CASSFSWGEVNYGYTF,TGTGCCAGCAGTTTTTCCTGGGGGGAAGTTAACTATGGCTACACCTTC
TRBJ1-2,TRBV9,NA,NA,CASRSGRYGYTF,TGTGCCAGCAGATCAGGACGGTATGGCTACACCTTC
TRBJ2-7,TRBV5-1,TRBD1,NA,CASSLEGTGRPYEQYF,TGCGCCAGCAGCTTGGAGGGGACAGGGAGACCCTACGAGCAGTACTTC
TRBJ1-6,TRBV19,TRBD1,NA,CASSPDRGSSPLHF,TGTGCCAGTAGCCCGGACAGGGGTAGTTCACCCCTCCACTTT
TRBJ1-3,TRBV9,NA,once,CASSVGIWGPSGNTIYF,TGTGCCAGCAGCGTAGGCATTTGGGGGCCCTCTGGAAACACCATATATTTT
TRBJ2-3,TRBV4-3,TRBD2,NA,CASSRLAGGTDTQYF,TGCGCCAGCAGCCGCTTAGCGGGGGGGACAGATACGCAGTATTTT
TRBJ2-3,TRBV27,NA,NA,CASSLVGDTSSTDTQYF,TGTGCCAGCAGTTTAGTAGGCGACACATCTAGCACAGATACGCAGTATTTT
TRBJ2-3,TRBV9,NA,NA,CASSVDPTDTQYF,TGTGCCAGCAGCGTAGACCCGACAGATACGCAGTATTTT
TRBJ1-1,TRBV3-1/TRBV3-2,NA,NA,CASSPRANRATEAFF,TGTGCCAGCAGCCCAAGGGCTAATCGGGCGACTGAAGCTTTCTTT
TRBJ2-7,TRBV19,NA,NA,CASSNRLTNSYEQYF,TGTGCCAGTAGTAATCGACTCACGAACTCCTACGAGCAGTACTTC
TRBJ2-7,TRBV29-1,NA,NA,CSVRPGGAYEQYF,TGCAGCGTGCGACCAGGTGGAGCCTACGAGCAGTACTTC
TRBJ1-1,TRBV12-5,NA,once,CASAVNTEAFF,TGTGCTAGTGCAGTGAACACTGAAGCTTTCTTT
TRBJ1-5,TRBV19,NA,NA,CASSPMSNQPQHF,TGTGCCAGTAGCCCCATGTCTAATCAGCCCCAGCATTTT
TRBJ2-5,TRBV7-2,NA,once,CASSPAVAGLTQYF,TGTGCCAGCAGCCCAGCCGTGGCTGGTTTGACCCAGTACTTC
TRBJ2-5,TRBV6-5,TRBD1,NA,CASSKQGRETQYF,TGTGCCAGCAGTAAACAGGGGCGAGAGACCCAGTACTTC
TRBJ2-7,TRBV3-1/TRBV3-2,TRBD2,NA,CASSQEGLAGVNLRYEQYF,TGTGCCAGCAGCCAAGAGGGACTAGCGGGAGTCAATTTGCGCTACGAGCAGTACTTC
TRBJ1-5,TRBV27,NA,NA,CASSLLYPGPPNNQPQHF,TGTGCCAGCAGTCTCCTCTACCCGGGACCTCCGAACAATCAGCCCCAGCATTTT
TRBJ2-2,TRBV7-2,NA,NA,CASSSAGTSNTGELFF,TGTGCCAGCAGCTCCGCCGGGACATCGAACACCGGGGAGCTGTTTTTT
TRBJ2-6,TRBV15,NA,NA,CATSRDQWGANVLTF,TGTGCCACCAGCAGAGATCAATGGGGGGCCAACGTCCTGACTTTC
TRBJ2-3,TRBV5-4,NA,NA,CASSPLQSDTQYF,TGTGCCAGCAGCCCCCTCCAGAGCGATACGCAGTATTTT
TRBJ1-1,TRBV21-1,NA,NA,CASSSTGGRRPEAFF,TGTGCCAGCAGCAGTACAGGGGGTCGGAGACCTGAAGCTTTCTTT
TRBJ1-1,TRBV7-2,NA,NA,CASSLVQGRTEAFF,TGTGCCAGCAGCTTAGTACAGGGAAGGACTGAAGCTTTCTTT
TRBJ2-4,TRBV3-1/TRBV3-2,NA,NA,CASSPRGNIQYF,TGTGCCAGCAGCCCACGGGGAAACATTCAGTACTTC
TRBJ1-5,TRBV2,NA,once,CASSVRRDQPQHF,TGTGCCAGCAGTGTACGAAGAGATCAGCCCCAGCATTTT
TRBJ2-3,TRBV28,TRBD1,NA,CASSLFDRGAQYF,TGTGCCAGCAGTTTATTCGACAGGGGGGCGCAGTATTTT
TRBJ1-1,TRBV6-5,NA,NA,CASSFTGVGGDTEAFF,TGTGCCAGCAGTTTCACGGGAGTAGGGGGGGACACTGAAGCTTTCTTT
TRBJ1-5,TRBV7-8,TRBD1,NA,CASSSGQGNSNQPQHF,TGTGCCAGCAGCTCCGGACAGGGGAATAGCAATCAGCCCCAGCATTTT
TRBJ2-1,TRBV19,TRBD1,NA,CASGTAYDNEQFF,TGTGCCAGTGGGACAGCATACGACAATGAGCAGTTCTTC
TRBJ1-1,TRBV29-1,NA,NA,CSGLFTGPDTEAFF,TGCAGCGGCCTGTTTACAGGGCCCGACACTGAAGCTTTCTTT
TRBJ1-1,TRBV24-1,NA,NA,CATSDGTLGFF,TGTGCCACCAGTGACGGGACGCTGGGTTTCTTT
TRBJ1-1,TRBV10-3,NA,NA,CAISESTQNTEAFF,TGTGCCATCAGTGAGTCGACCCAGAACACTGAAGCTTTCTTT
TRBJ2-7,TRBV6-2/TRBV6-3,NA,NA,CASSLTSARYEQYF,TGTGCCAGCAGCTTAACCTCCGCCCGCTACGAGCAGTACTTC
TRBJ2-7,TRBV11-2,NA,medium-sized,CASSLGDGGDVFEQYF,TGTGCCAGCAGCTTGGGGGACGGTGGAGATGTTTTCGAGCAGTACTTC
TRBJ1-2,TRBV5-1,NA,NA,CASSVRSGDYGYTF,TGCGCCAGCAGCGTAAGATCGGGGGACTATGGCTACACCTTC
TRBJ2-4,TRBV2,NA,NA,CASSESGGGGNIQYF,TGTGCCAGCAGTGAATCTGGCGGGGGCGGGAACATTCAGTACTTC
TRBJ1-2,TRBV6-5,NA,NA,CASSSGQSYGYTF,TGTGCCAGCAGTTCCGGGCAGTCCTATGGCTACACCTTC
TRBJ2-5,TRBV10-1,TRBD2,NA,CASSPGTSGGAGRETQYF,TGCGCCAGCAGCCCCGGGACTAGCGGGGGGGCCGGGAGAGAGACCCAGTACTTC
TRBJ1-4,TRBV19,NA,once,CASSIAYGLFF,TGTGCCAGTAGTATAGCTTACGGACTGTTTTTT
TRBJ1-2,TRBV29-1,NA,NA,CSVVLADETGSGGYTF,TGCAGCGTTGTCTTAGCAGATGAAACAGGGAGCGGTGGCTACACCTTC
TRBJ2-5,TRBV27,TRBD1,NA,CASSLRGIETQYF,TGTGCCAGCAGTCTCAGGGGGATCGAAACCCAGTACTTC
TRBJ2-7,TRBV10-2,NA,NA,CASSEVGTYEQYF,TGCGCCAGCAGTGAAGTGGGGACCTACGAGCAGTACTTC
TRBJ2-7,TRBV28,NA,NA,CASRGSFGGRSYEQYF,TGTGCCAGCAGAGGCTCCTTCGGGGGTCGGTCCTACGAGCAGTACTTC
TRBJ1-1,TRBV7-6,NA,few,CASSYTTGGIAEAFF,TGTGCCAGCAGCTACACAACAGGTGGGATCGCTGAAGCTTTCTTT
TRBJ1-2,TRBV6-1,NA,NA,CASSDTLNYGYTF,TGTGCCAGCAGTGACACACTTAACTATGGCTACACCTTC
TRBJ2-7,TRBV4-3,TRBD1,NA,CASSQDEQGRGSYEQYF,TGCGCCAGCAGCCAAGATGAACAGGGGAGAGGTTCCTACGAGCAGTACTTC
TRBJ1-1,TRBV4-1,NA,NA,CASSQEAGLPTEAFF,TGCGCCAGCAGCCAAGAGGCAGGACTACCGACTGAAGCTTTCTTT
TRBJ2-3,TRBV4-3,TRBD1,NA,CASSVTGGASDTQYF,TGCGCCAGCAGTGTTACAGGGGGCGCATCTGATACGCAGTATTTT
TRBJ2-7,TRBV19,TRBD2,NA,CASSTPGGGPSEQYF,TGTGCCAGTAGTACCCCGGGCGGGGGACCTTCCGAGCAGTACTTC
TRBJ2-7,TRBV28,NA,NA,CASRAGGQTYEQYF,TGTGCCAGCAGAGCCGGGGGCCAAACCTACGAGCAGTACTTC
TRBJ2-3,TRBV7-3,NA,NA,CASSLRRGTDTQYF,TGTGCCAGCAGCTTACGTCGCGGCACAGATACGCAGTATTTT
TRBJ2-7,TRBV29-1,NA,once,CSVEMPRTLEQYF,TGCAGCGTTGAAATGCCCCGGACCCTCGAGCAGTACTTC
TRBJ1-1,TRBV2,NA,NA,CASNKDSRTEAFF,TGTGCCAGCAACAAGGACAGCCGCACTGAAGCTTTCTTT
TRBJ2-2,TRBV27,NA,NA,CASSLSFLLSLKNTGELFF,TGTGCCAGCAGTTTATCTTTTCTACTAAGCCTTAAGAACACCGGGGAGCTGTTTTTT